The present T cell receptor (beta chain) was sequenced within a study of tumor-infiltrating lymphocytes in primary liver carcinoma. For each extraction, RNA and DNA were obtained together from 20-30 mg of unsorted bulk tissue. The study, taken as a whole, reports: Tumor samples exhibited a significantly greater top-250-clone fraction than blood samples (p = 0.039). Overlap in tumor-adjacent and tumor-blood pairs fell below that of tumor region pairs.

Points on this clonotype: No antigen is known for it. Because the CDR3 is missing its conserved closing phenylalanine or tryptophan, this is likely a read error.

Constant-region priming of around 500 ng total RNA yielded TCR beta cDNA. Researchers made the TCR beta libraries by running three nested multiplex PCR rounds with slightly modified ARM-PCR. TCRdb re-called the multiplex PCR reads with MiXCR, one entry per CDR3 protein. The table includes about 92,000 distinct CDR3 sequences, around 68% detected once. The clonotype was recovered from a man in his forties with primary liver carcinoma and hepatitis B virus infection. The sample taken for sequencing was tumor-adjacent normal liver tissue.

The CDR3 region has the DNA TGCGCCAGCAGTTACTCGGCAGGGATGAACACTGAAGCTTTCTGT. As protein: CASSYSAGMNTEAFC. The chain carries TRBV6-5 and TRBJ1-1; tentatively, D is TRBD1 (5 bases). This CDR3 is built from 15 residues. Germline V gene lookup returns CDR1 MNHEY and CDR2 SVGAGI.